The entry below gives a single TCR beta chain sequence along with its context. This clonotype has ten or more counts. What this receptor recognizes is not known. No qualities accompany the bases; no much larger clone lies one base away. cDNA synthesis used template-switch 5'RACE with a primer carrying a 10-nucleotide random unique molecular identifier tagging each TCR transcript. Over 200 million TCR-beta sequences, covering 15-18 subjects, were produced in each sequencing run. The RNeasy kit was used to extract total RNA. The KAPA Real-time Library Amplification kit was used to amplify TCR-beta VDJ regions with primers targeting the TCR constant region and the 5'RACE anchor. A first PCR added sample indexes and Illumina adaptors, after which a second PCR increased the library yield. After Ampure bead purification, the TCR product of roughly 650 bp was size-selected on a 2% E-gel SizeSelection system. Before pooling, library quality was checked on a Bioanalyzer, concentration was measured with Qubit, and libraries were quantified with the Kapa Library Quantification kit. An Illumina HiSeq 2500 was used to sequence the libraries paired-end at 2 x 150 bp. To increase sequence diversity, 25-30% phiX was spiked into each library pool. The source study handled its data this way. Quality-filtered reads were processed with the UMI-based MiGEC pipeline, which removed over 75% of raw TCR sequences during error correction. IMGT germline references were used for aligning VDJ genes, and each clonotype was defined as a unique CDR3 amino acid sequence together with its V-J genes. Clonal expansion, Shannon diversity, and CDR3 relatedness (CalcPairwiseDistances, ClusterSamples) were evaluated with VDJtools, and phylogenetic trees were built with CLCbio workbench. Clones with at least 8 unique UMIs were defined as expanded, with this threshold being based on coefficient-of-variation modelling across technical triplicates. Through fastp at Q25 and MiXCR, TCRdb rebuilt clones from the public reads, retaining in-frame beta chains. All rows with the same CDR3 protein become a single entry with the most common DNA and genes. The V and J calls come from TCRdb's annotation, not from the publication. This sample lists around 46,000 distinct CDR3 sequences; 25% were detected once. The ten biggest clones cover roughly 25% of the sample.

This specimen belongs to a study of neurological immune-mediated disorders (dated by TCRdb to the late 2010s). At the level of the whole study: Peripheral blood TCR-beta repertoires from HTLV-I-associated myelopathy (HAM/TSP) patients, multiple sclerosis patients and healthy controls were compared by UMI-based sequencing. The 95 to 110 TCR-beta libraries covered PBMC samples along with longitudinal samples, technical triplicates, and paired sorted CD4+ and CD8+ T-cell subsets. The cohort included 60 to 75 subjects: approximately 15 with HAM/TSP, about 34 with multiple sclerosis, and roughly 20 healthy controls.

Summary of the overall study and its limitations: TCR clonal expansion was highest in HAM/TSP patients and lowest in MS patients, with MS patients falling below even healthy controls. Expanded clones from different subjects shared no identical CDR3 amino acid sequences, which suggests that TCR-beta repertoires were private in all groups.

Blood bank volunteers in Maryland, USA served as the healthy controls. For unsorted PBMC libraries, 2 million PBMCs were used after storage in RNAlater at -80 degrees C until RNA extraction. Peripheral blood was subjected to Ficoll-Hypaque density gradient centrifugation to isolate PBMCs, which were then cryopreserved in liquid nitrogen. For CDR1 and CDR2, the germline V gene lists SGHTA and FQGNSA. V drops 5 bases and J drops 3 bases, leaving 7 bases in between. Including cysteine and phenylalanine, the CDR3 has 12 amino acids. Only CDR3 DNA is held: 36 bases, read in frame from base 1. The source is a woman aged 70-85 years in good health. In this chain, TRBV7-2 is recombined with TRBJ1-1; no D gene call is confident. The sequenced sample consisted of PBMCs. The CDR3 corresponds to CASSTKYTEAFF. The bases read TGTGCCAGCAGCACGAAGTACACTGAAGCTTTCTTT. The full variable domain, with segments outside the CDR3 supplied by the reference TRBV7-2 and TRBJ1-1 proteins, appears as GAGVSQSPSNKVTEKGKDVELRCDPISGHTALYWYRQSLGQGLEFLIYFQGNSAPDKSGLPSDRFSAERTGGSVSTLTIQRTQQEDSAVYLCASSTKYTEAFFGQGTRLTVV.